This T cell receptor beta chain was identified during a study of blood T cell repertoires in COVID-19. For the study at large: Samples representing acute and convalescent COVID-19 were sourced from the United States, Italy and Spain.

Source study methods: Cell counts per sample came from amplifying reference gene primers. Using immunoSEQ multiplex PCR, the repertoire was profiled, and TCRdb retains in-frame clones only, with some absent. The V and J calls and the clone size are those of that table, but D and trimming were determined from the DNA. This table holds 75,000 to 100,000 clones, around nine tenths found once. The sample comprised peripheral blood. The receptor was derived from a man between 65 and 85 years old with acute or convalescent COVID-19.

CDR3 DNA sequence: TGTGCCAGCAGTGAAACAGGGGCTAGGGAGACCCAGTACTTC. This codes for CASSETGARETQYF. This chain connects TRBV25-1 to TRBJ2-5; 7 bases are shared with TRBD1. The CDR3 is made up of 14 amino acids. CDR1 and CDR2 (germline): MGHDK, SYGVNS. The V segment lost 2 bases and the J segment 5 bases; nucleotides outside the gene matches: 5.